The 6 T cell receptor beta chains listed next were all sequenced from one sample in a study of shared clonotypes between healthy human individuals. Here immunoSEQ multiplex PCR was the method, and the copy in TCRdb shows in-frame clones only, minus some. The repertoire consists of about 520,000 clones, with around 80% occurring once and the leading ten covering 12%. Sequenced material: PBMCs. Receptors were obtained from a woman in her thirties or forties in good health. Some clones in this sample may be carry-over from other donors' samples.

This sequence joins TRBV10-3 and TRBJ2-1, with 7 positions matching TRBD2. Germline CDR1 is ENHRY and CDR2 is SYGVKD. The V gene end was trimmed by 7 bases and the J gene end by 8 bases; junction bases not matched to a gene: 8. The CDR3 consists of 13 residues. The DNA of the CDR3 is TGTGCCATCACCGCGGTCGCGGGGGATGAGCAGTTCTTC. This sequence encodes CAITAVAGDEQFF.

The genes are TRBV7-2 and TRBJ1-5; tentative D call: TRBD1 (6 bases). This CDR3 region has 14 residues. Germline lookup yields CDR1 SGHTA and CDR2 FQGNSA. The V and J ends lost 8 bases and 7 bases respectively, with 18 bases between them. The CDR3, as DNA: TGTGCCAGCTCGGGCGGGGGGCTCGGGCAGCCCCAGCATTTT. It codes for CASSGGGLGQPQHF.

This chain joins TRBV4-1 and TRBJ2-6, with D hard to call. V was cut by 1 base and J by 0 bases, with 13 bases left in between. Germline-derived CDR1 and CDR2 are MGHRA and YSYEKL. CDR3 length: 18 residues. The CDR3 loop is CASSQVPRTPSGANVLTF. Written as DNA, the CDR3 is TGCGCCAGCAGCCAAGTACCAAGAACCCCCTCTGGGGCCAACGTCCTGACTTTC.

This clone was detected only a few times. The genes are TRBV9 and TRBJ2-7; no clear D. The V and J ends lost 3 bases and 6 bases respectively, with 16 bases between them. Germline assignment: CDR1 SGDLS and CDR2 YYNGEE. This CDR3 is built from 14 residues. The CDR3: CASSGGNSWAEQYF. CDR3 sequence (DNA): TGTGCCAGCAGCGGTGGGAATAGCTGGGCCGAGCAGTACTTC.

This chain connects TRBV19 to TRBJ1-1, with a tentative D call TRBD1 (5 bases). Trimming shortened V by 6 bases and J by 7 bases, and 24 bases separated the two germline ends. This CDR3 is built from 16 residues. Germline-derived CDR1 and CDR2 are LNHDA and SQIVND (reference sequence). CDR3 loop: CASRKHTGDPSGEAFF. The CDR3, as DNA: TGTGCCAGTAGGAAGCACACAGGAGATCCCTCGGGTGAAGCTTTCTTT.

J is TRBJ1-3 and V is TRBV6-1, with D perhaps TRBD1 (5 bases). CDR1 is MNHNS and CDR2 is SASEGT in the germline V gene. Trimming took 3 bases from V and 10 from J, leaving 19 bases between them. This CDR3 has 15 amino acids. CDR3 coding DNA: TGTGCCAGCAGTGACGCCGGGACCGTCTCCTCGACCATATATTTT. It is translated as CASSDAGTVSSTIYF.